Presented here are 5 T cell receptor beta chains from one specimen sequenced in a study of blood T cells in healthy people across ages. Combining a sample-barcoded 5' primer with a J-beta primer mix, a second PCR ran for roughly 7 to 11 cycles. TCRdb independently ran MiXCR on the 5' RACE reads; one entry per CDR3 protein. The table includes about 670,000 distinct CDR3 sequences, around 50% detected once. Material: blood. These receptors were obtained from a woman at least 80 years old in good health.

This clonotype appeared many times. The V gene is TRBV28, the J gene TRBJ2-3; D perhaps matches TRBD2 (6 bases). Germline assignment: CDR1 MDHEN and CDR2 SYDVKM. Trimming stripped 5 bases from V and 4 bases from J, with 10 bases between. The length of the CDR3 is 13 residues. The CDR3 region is CASSVLAPDTQYF. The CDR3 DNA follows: TGTGCCAGCAGTGTCCTAGCGCCAGATACGCAGTATTTT.

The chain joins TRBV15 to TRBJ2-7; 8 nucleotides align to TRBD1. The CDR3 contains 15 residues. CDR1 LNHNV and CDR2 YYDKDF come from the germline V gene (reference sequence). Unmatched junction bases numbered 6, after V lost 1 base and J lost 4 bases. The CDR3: CATSRARGTGYEQYF. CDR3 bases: TGTGCCACCAGCAGAGCAAGGGGGACAGGATACGAGCAGTACTTC.

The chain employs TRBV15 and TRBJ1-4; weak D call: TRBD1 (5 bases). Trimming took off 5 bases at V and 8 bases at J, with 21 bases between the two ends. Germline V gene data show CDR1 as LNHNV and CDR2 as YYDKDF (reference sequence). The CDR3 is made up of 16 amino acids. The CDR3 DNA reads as TGTGCCACCAGCGCGCGGCGTGGAGGGGCGAGGGAAAAACTGTTTTTT. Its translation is CATSARRGGAREKLFF. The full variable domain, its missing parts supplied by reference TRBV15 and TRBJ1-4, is DAMVIQNPRYQVTQFGKPVTLSCSQTLNHNVMYWYQQKSSQAPKLLFHYYDKDFNNEADTPDNFQSRRPNTSFCFLDIRSPGLGDTAMYLCATSARRGGAREKLFFGSGTQLSVL.

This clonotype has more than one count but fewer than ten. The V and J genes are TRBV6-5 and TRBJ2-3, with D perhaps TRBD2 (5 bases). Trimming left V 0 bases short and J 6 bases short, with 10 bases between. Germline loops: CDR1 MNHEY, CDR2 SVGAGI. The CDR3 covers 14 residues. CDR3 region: CASSYSYGKDTQYF. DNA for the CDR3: TGTGCCAGCAGTTACTCATACGGGAAGGATACGCAGTATTTT.

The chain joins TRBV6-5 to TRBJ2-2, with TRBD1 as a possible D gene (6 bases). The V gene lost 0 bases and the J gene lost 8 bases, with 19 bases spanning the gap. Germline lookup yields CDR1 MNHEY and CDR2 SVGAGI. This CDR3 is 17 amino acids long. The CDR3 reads CASSYSSGATNTGELFF. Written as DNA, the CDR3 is TGTGCCAGCAGTTACTCGTCAGGGGCCACAAATACGGGGGAGCTGTTTTTT.